The 27 T cell receptor beta chains given below trace back to one sample, sequenced in a study of CD8 T cells in Susac syndrome. The RNA input was roughly 0.45 to 1 ug, and it was reverse transcribed with random hexamers. TCRdb analysed the immunoSEQ multiplex PCR reads with MiXCR anew, one entry per CDR3 protein. Of more than 65,000 distinct CDR3 sequences detected, approximately 95% appear once; the ten largest clones hold roughly 0.46%. Sequencing was performed on CD8+ T cells from PBMCs. These receptors were taken from a human donor with Susac syndrome.

This clonotype occurred once. The rearrangement links TRBV28 to TRBJ2-7, with D uncertain. CDR3 length: 13 residues. The germline V and J ends were trimmed by 5 bases and 2 bases, with 10 bases remaining between them. CDR1 is MDHEN, CDR2 SYDVKM, per germline. The CDR3 DNA is TGTGCCAGCAGTCGAGGAGTTCCCTACGAGCAGTACTTC. Amino acid sequence: CASSRGVPYEQYF.

DNA of the CDR3: TGCGCCAGCAGCCCACCTGGCGGCGGATCTTTCTATGGCTACACCTTC. This encodes CASSPPGGGSFYGYTF. This chain links TRBV4-1 with TRBJ1-2; D unclear. The V end was cut by 4 bases, the J end by 4 bases, with 19 bases between. The V gene's germline CDR1 is MGHRA and CDR2 YSYEKL. The CDR3 runs to 16 residues.

This chain uses TRBV9 with TRBJ1-5; D is uncertain. Trimming took 3 bases from V and 0 from J, leaving 10 bases between them. Germline-derived CDR1 and CDR2 are SGDLS and YYNGEE. The CDR3 is 15 residues long. CDR3 region: CASSETGFSNQPQHF. CDR3 DNA: TGTGCCAGCAGCGAAACGGGCTTTAGCAATCAGCCCCAGCATTTT.

CDR3 residues: CASSQGGQVDEQFF. The DNA for the CDR3 is TGCGCCAGCAGCCAAGGGGGACAGGTCGATGAGCAGTTCTTC. The rearrangement uses TRBV4-1 and TRBJ2-1; 8 bases align to TRBD1. Germline lookup yields CDR1 MGHRA and CDR2 YSYEKL. V lost 1 base, J lost 8 bases, and 4 bases stayed unmatched. CDR3 length: 14 amino acids.

The chain employs TRBV9 and TRBJ2-3; 8 bases match TRBD2. The CDR3 contains 12 residues. Germline trimming cut 3 bases from V and 6 bases from J; bases unmatched to any gene: 0. Germline values: CDR1 SGDLS, CDR2 YYNGEE. The DNA of the CDR3 is TGTGCCAGCAGCGCGGGGGGGGATACGCAGTATTTT. Its protein is CASSAGGDTQYF.

The chain is built from TRBV10-3 and TRBJ2-3; TRBD1 is a possible D gene (6 bases). Trimming cost V 2 bases and J 6 bases, with 18 bases left between them. CDR1 and CDR2 from the germline V gene are ENHRY and SYGVKD. The CDR3 consists of 16 residues. The CDR3 region has the DNA TGTGCCATCAGTGAGCCCAGGGGCCCCAGTGAGGATACGCAGTATTTT. Amino acids: CAISEPRGPSEDTQYF.

The rearrangement joins TRBV5-6 to TRBJ2-3, with TRBD1 matching 7 bases. In germline, CDR1 is SGHDT, CDR2 YYEEEE. The CDR3 has 14 residues. J lost 2 bases, V lost 5 bases, and 5 bases had no gene match. CDR3 sequence reads: CASSDTGDTDTQYF. CDR3 bases: TGTGCCAGCAGTGATACAGGGGACACAGATACGCAGTATTTT.

The rearrangement links TRBV30 to TRBJ1-2, with D maybe TRBD1 (6 bases). The CDR3 spans 14 residues. V lost 4 bases to trimming and J lost 0 bases, with 12 bases between them. Germline lookup yields CDR1 GTSNPN and CDR2 SVGIG (reference sequence). The CDR3: CAWTPTGANYGYTF. Here the CDR3 DNA reads TGTGCCTGGACCCCGACAGGAGCTAACTATGGCTACACCTTC. Drawing the rest from reference TRBV30 and TRBJ1-2, the complete variable domain is SQTIHQWPATLVQPVGSPLSLECTVEGTSNPNLYWYRQAAGRGLQLLFYSVGIGQISSEVPQNLSASRPQDRQFILSSKKLLLSDSGFYLCAWTPTGANYGYTFGSGTRLTVV.

The gene calls are TRBV30 and TRBJ2-1; D uncertain. The CDR3 totals 18 residues. Looked up from germline, CDR1 is GTSNPN and CDR2 is SVGIG (reference sequence). V was trimmed by 0 bases and J by 7 bases, leaving 25 bases between them. CDR3 sequence (DNA): TGTGCCTGGAGTGTAGCCGTCCCCCGAGGTAGTTTTGATAATGAGCAGTTCTTC. This sequence encodes CAWSVAVPRGSFDNEQFF.

V and J are TRBV6-5 and TRBJ1-1, with 7 bases matching TRBD1. CDR3 length: 14 residues. Germline assignment: CDR1 MNHEY and CDR2 SVGAGI. The V and J ends lost 2 bases and 5 bases, in that order; junction bases with no gene match: 5. CDR3 residues: CASSYPDRATEAFF. Here the CDR3 DNA reads TGTGCCAGCAGTTACCCAGACAGGGCAACTGAAGCTTTCTTT.

The rearrangement links TRBV3-1 to TRBJ2-1, with 10 bases fitting TRBD2. The CDR3 loop spans 16 amino acids. V shed 2 bases, J shed 7 bases, and the junction held 8 bases outside the gene matches. The germline CDR1 and CDR2 sequences are LGHDT and YNNKEL (reference sequence). The CDR3 reads CASSQFASGRKNEQFF. The CDR3 coding sequence is TGTGCCAGCAGCCAATTCGCTAGCGGGAGAAAAAATGAGCAGTTCTTC.

This clonotype occurred once. The chain combines TRBV4-1 with TRBJ2-2; D perhaps matches TRBD1 (6 bases). The CDR3 is 13 residues long. V gave up 5 bases and J gave up 7 bases, with 11 bases separating them. The germline V gene has CDR1 MGHRA and CDR2 YSYEKL. Here the CDR3 reads CASSSPGVGELFF. DNA of the CDR3: TGCGCCAGCAGCTCCCCAGGGGTCGGGGAGCTGTTTTTT.

This chain links TRBV2 with TRBJ2-6; D is uncertain. The CDR3 is 14 residues long. The V gene lost 6 bases and the J gene lost 0 bases, with 6 bases spanning the gap. Per the germline V gene, CDR1 is SNHLY and CDR2 is FYNNEI. The CDR3 is CASRQDSGANVLTF. CDR3 nucleotides: TGTGCCAGCAGGCAGGACTCTGGGGCCAACGTCCTGACTTTC.

The rearrangement links TRBV20-1 to TRBJ2-1, with D hard to call. The CDR3 runs 14 residues. Trimming stripped 0 bases from V and 4 bases from J, with 10 bases between. Germline loops: CDR1 DFQATT, CDR2 SNEGSKA (reference sequence). In DNA, the CDR3 is TGCAGTGCTAGAGACCTAGACTCTTACAATGAGCAGTTCTTC. It encodes CSARDLDSYNEQFF.

This rearrangement joins TRBV20-1 to TRBJ2-3; D unclear. This CDR3 contains 11 residues. Trimming pared 0 bases from V and 6 bases from J, leaving 4 bases between. Germline V gene sequence: CDR1 DFQATT, CDR2 SNEGSKA (reference sequence). The DNA of the CDR3 is TGCAGTGCTAGAGACTATGATACGCAGTATTTT. Protein: CSARDYDTQYF.

The chain recombines TRBV7-9 with TRBJ1-2; D uncertain. Germline assignment: CDR1 SEHNR and CDR2 FQNEAQ (reference sequence). Trimming took off 5 bases at V and 3 bases at J, with 16 bases between the two ends. The CDR3 runs 15 residues. The CDR3 sequence: CASSARAVVDYGYTF. CDR3 DNA: TGTGCCAGCAGCGCTCGGGCGGTGGTGGACTATGGCTACACCTTC.

The CDR3 bases are TGCAGCGTCCTGGGGGACAGGTTGATCAATGAGCAGTTCTTC. Translated, it gives CSVLGDRLINEQFF. J is TRBJ2-1 and V is TRBV29-1; 8 bases align to TRBD1. This CDR3 is built from 14 residues. Germline V gene sequence: CDR1 SQVTM, CDR2 ANQGSEA. Trimming removed 6 bases from V and 6 bases from J; junction bases left unmatched: 10.

This clonotype was seen only once. The chain has TRBV6-4 and TRBJ2-1; the match to TRBD2 covers 8 bases. Trimming removed 5 bases from V and 7 bases from J; junction bases left unmatched: 13. There are 16 residues in the CDR3. From germline, CDR1 is MRHNA and CDR2 SNTAGT. The CDR3 protein is CASSPDLGTGGNEQFF. The CDR3, as DNA: TGTGCCAGCAGTCCCGATCTGGGGACGGGAGGGAATGAGCAGTTCTTC.

The DNA for the CDR3 is TGCAGTGCTAGAGATTTTGTGAGGGAGTACAATGAGCAGTTCTTC. This translates into CSARDFVREYNEQFF. The V gene is TRBV20-1, the J gene TRBJ2-1; D may be TRBD2 (5 bases). The CDR3 loop spans 15 amino acids. Germline CDR1 and CDR2: DFQATT and SNEGSKA (reference sequence). Trimming stripped 0 bases from V and 4 bases from J, with 13 bases between.

V is TRBV11-2 and J is TRBJ2-1; 8 nucleotides align to TRBD2. This CDR3 spans 15 amino acids. The ends lost 0 bases at V and 8 bases at J; junction bases unmatched: 6. Germline CDR1 SGHAT, CDR2 FQNNGV. CDR3 sequence reads: CASSLDIGRADEQFF. In DNA form, the CDR3 reads TGTGCCAGCAGCTTAGATATCGGGAGGGCGGATGAGCAGTTCTTC.

The count of this clonotype is one. The genes are TRBV24-1 and TRBJ1-2; no firm D call. The germline gives CDR1 KGHDR, CDR2 SFDVKD. Trimming pared 5 bases from V and 5 bases from J, leaving 5 bases between. The CDR3 runs 11 residues. CDR3 sequence reads: CATSGPYGYTF. The CDR3 DNA reads as TGTGCCACCAGTGGACCGTATGGCTACACCTTC.

This sequence joins TRBV4-2 and TRBJ2-5; weak D call: TRBD2 (6 bases). The length of the CDR3 is 15 residues. Per germline, CDR1 LGHNA and CDR2 YNFKEQ. Trimming took 2 bases from V and 5 from J, leaving 15 bases between them. The CDR3 here is CASSQYLGGIETQYF. The CDR3 bases are TGTGCCAGCAGCCAATATTTGGGCGGGATCGAGACCCAGTACTTC.

The chain combines TRBV5-6 with TRBJ2-1; weak D call: TRBD1 (5 bases). The CDR3 contains 13 residues. Germline V CDR1 and CDR2: SGHDT, YYEEEE. V dropped 1 base and J dropped 6 bases, with 8 bases sitting between them. CDR3 protein: CASSLWQGNEQFF. The CDR3, as DNA: TGTGCCAGCAGCTTGTGGCAGGGCAATGAGCAGTTCTTC.

V usage is TRBV7-6 and J usage is TRBJ1-4; 9 bases line up with TRBD1. Germline loops: CDR1 SGHVS, CDR2 FNYEAQ. Trimming at V came to 3 bases and at J to 8 bases, leaving 4 bases not matched to a gene. CDR3 length: 14 residues. The CDR3 reads CASSFGQGREKLFF. The CDR3 DNA sequence: TGTGCCAGCAGCTTCGGACAGGGGCGGGAAAAACTGTTTTTT.

This clonotype turned up a few times. This chain uses TRBV6-1 with TRBJ2-7; no reliable D call. CDR1 is MNHNS, CDR2 SASEGT, per germline. Trimming shortened V by 5 bases and J by 3 bases, and 8 bases separated the two germline ends. This CDR3 is built from 12 residues. The CDR3 spells CASSFQDYEQYF. In DNA form, the CDR3 reads TGTGCCAGCAGTTTTCAGGACTACGAGCAGTACTTC.

J is TRBJ1-5 and V is TRBV19; D is ambiguous. Per the germline V gene, CDR1 is LNHDA and CDR2 is SQIVND (reference sequence). This CDR3 is built from 13 residues. V was pared by 4 bases and J by 3 bases, with 7 bases between. The CDR3 here is CASSNSLNQPQHF. CDR3 nucleotides: TGTGCCAGTAGTAACAGCCTCAATCAGCCCCAGCATTTT.

The gene calls are TRBV6-5 and TRBJ2-3; no definite D call. Per germline, CDR1 MNHEY and CDR2 SVGAGI. Trimming removed 6 bases at V and 7 bases at J, with 8 bases between. CDR3 length equals 11 residues. The CDR3 is CASRDDYTQYF. The CDR3, as DNA: TGTGCCAGCAGAGACGACTATACGCAGTATTTT.